Below are 10 T cell receptor beta chains sequenced from a single sample in a study of identical twins. TCRdb reprocessed the 5' RACE reads with MiXCR, giving one entry per CDR3 protein. The data hold under 300,000 distinct CDR3 sequences, with approximately 12% observed a single time. The same data also went into a second study, on yellow fever vaccine responses in identical twins.

The sequenced material came from memory (CD45RO+) T cells sorted from blood. Receptors originate from a woman under 30 in good health.

V is TRBV10-3 and J is TRBJ2-5; TRBD1 is a possible D gene (6 bases). V was pared by 11 bases and J by 0 bases, with 16 bases between. The germline gives CDR1 ENHRY, CDR2 SYGVKD. CDR3 size: 14 residues. The CDR3 nucleotides read TGTGCCGCCAGGGCAGGGGCAAACCAAGAGACCCAGTACTTC. Translated, it gives CAARAGANQETQYF.

In this sample, this clonotype turned up a few times. The rearrangement links TRBV6-1 to TRBJ2-3; TRBD2 matches at 13 bases. The CDR3 spans 16 residues. With V trimmed by 7 bases and J by 4 bases, 8 bases remained unmatched. Germline CDR1 is MNHNS and CDR2 is SASEGT. For the CDR3, the DNA is TGTGCCAGCACCTGGACTAGCGGGGGAGAGGCAGATACGCAGTATTTT. It specifies CASTWTSGGEADTQYF.

The rearrangement links TRBV18 to TRBJ2-1; 9 nucleotides match TRBD1. J was trimmed by 4 bases and V by 0 bases; bases with no gene match: 4. CDR1 is KGHSH and CDR2 is LQKENI in the germline V gene. The CDR3 is 16 amino acids. The CDR3 coding sequence is TGTGCCAGCTCACCACCGAGGACAGGGGTTTACAATGAGCAGTTCTTC. Encoded protein: CASSPPRTGVYNEQFF. Complete variable domain (other parts from reference TRBV18 and TRBJ2-1): NAGVMQNPRHLVRRRGQEARLRCSPMKGHSHVYWYRQLPEEGLKFMVYLQKENIIDESGMPKERFSAEFPKEGPSILRIQQVVRGDSAAYFCASSPPRTGVYNEQFFGPGTRLTVL.

The V and J genes are TRBV7-2 and TRBJ2-7; D gene uncertain. The CDR3 runs to 15 residues. The germline CDR1 and CDR2 sequences are SGHTA and FQGNSA. Deletions cut 3 bases from V and 7 bases from J, with 19 bases between. CDR3 amino acids: CASSFKTSFAQEQYF. The CDR3 nucleotides read TGTGCCAGCAGCTTTAAAACGTCTTTTGCGCAGGAGCAGTACTTC.

V and J are TRBV6-1 and TRBJ2-1, with TRBD2 matching 7 bases. Germline lookup yields CDR1 MNHNS and CDR2 SASEGT. Trimming at V came to 2 bases and at J to 6 bases, leaving 7 bases not matched to a gene. The CDR3 totals 15 residues. CDR3 nucleotides: TGTGCCAGCAGTGAACGGGCGGGAGAGTTCAATGAGCAGTTCTTC. This codes for CASSERAGEFNEQFF.

This clonotype was found many times. V is TRBV6-2 or TRBV6-3 and J is TRBJ2-1; D tentatively fits TRBD1 or TRBD2 (5 bases each). The V gene's germline CDR1 is MNHEY and CDR2 SVGEGT. CDR3 length: 14 residues. Trimming took 5 bases from V and 9 from J, leaving 17 bases between them. This CDR3 is CASSRDETPGEQFF. The CDR3 DNA reads TGTGCCAGCAGTCGGGACGAGACGCCCGGTGAGCAGTTCTTC.

The chain combines TRBV7-2 with TRBJ1-2; D not certain. The germline gives CDR1 SGHTA, CDR2 FQGNSA. Trimming removed 4 bases at V and 4 bases at J, with 10 bases between. The CDR3 is 13 amino acids. The CDR3 coding sequence is TGTGCCAGCAGCTCTACGCGAATCTATGGCTACACCTTC. It specifies CASSSTRIYGYTF.

The V gene is TRBV2, the J gene TRBJ2-7, with 11 bases aligning to TRBD2. The CDR3 runs to 15 residues. After removal of 4 bases from V and 6 bases from J, the junction contained 8 bases not matched to a gene. Germline lookup yields CDR1 SNHLY and CDR2 FYNNEI. For the CDR3, the DNA is TGTGCCAGCAGTGCGAATAGCGGGGGGGCAGGCGAGCAGTACTTC. Residues: CASSANSGGAGEQYF.

The CDR3 DNA reads TGTGCCAGTGACCTAGGCTCTGGGGCCAACGTCCTGACTTTC. Its protein is CASDLGSGANVLTF. The rearrangement joins TRBV5-6 to TRBJ2-6; the D is unclear. V was cut by 8 bases and J by 0 bases, with 9 bases left in between. Per the germline V gene, CDR1 is SGHDT and CDR2 is YYEEEE. This CDR3 contains 14 residues. Together with reference TRBV5-6 and TRBJ2-6, the CDR3 gives the full variable domain: DAGVTQSPTHLIKTRGQQVTLRCSPKSGHDTVSWYQQALGQGPQFIFQYYEEEERQRGNFPDRFSGHQFPNYSSELNVNALLLGDSALYLCASDLGSGANVLTFGAGSRLTVL.

This clonotype showed up many times. The V and J genes are TRBV28 and TRBJ2-5; TRBD2 is a possible D gene (5 bases). The germline V gene has CDR1 MDHEN and CDR2 SYDVKM. The CDR3 contains 17 residues. V was pared by 6 bases and J by 4 bases, with 24 bases between. CDR3 amino acids: CASSRLDGRGAGETQYF. Here the CDR3 DNA reads TGTGCCAGCAGCCGTTTGGACGGACGGGGAGCAGGAGAGACCCAGTACTTC.